The clone carrying this T cell receptor beta chain was detected many times. Its antigen is not identified. Researchers prepared the TCRbeta library using unique molecular identifiers, the study reports. Each CDR3 protein is one row after TCRdb ran MiXCR on the PCR reads. There are about 490,000 distinct CDR3 sequences in the sample; about 11% occur only once, and 2% to 2.5% lies in the top ten. The data derive from a study of T-cell reconstitution after alpha-beta-depleted transplantation in children. Study results and limitations: By about two months after transplant, alpha-beta T cells reportedly arose from several hundred graft clones that had expanded.

Germline assignment: CDR1 DFQATT and CDR2 SNEGSKA (reference sequence). This CDR3 contains 15 residues. The V segment lost 4 bases and the J segment 3 bases; nucleotides outside the gene matches: 10. The chain has TRBV20-1 and TRBJ2-7, with 9 bases that match TRBD2. The receptor's source is a child aged 2-15 years with inherited bone marrow failure, due to receive a stem cell transplant. Sequences were derived from PBMCs, sampled before TCRalphabeta/CD19-depleted stem cell transplant. CDR3 in amino acids: CSATGLAGVYYEQYF. CDR3 bases: TGCAGTGCTACCGGATTAGCGGGAGTATACTACGAGCAGTACTTC.